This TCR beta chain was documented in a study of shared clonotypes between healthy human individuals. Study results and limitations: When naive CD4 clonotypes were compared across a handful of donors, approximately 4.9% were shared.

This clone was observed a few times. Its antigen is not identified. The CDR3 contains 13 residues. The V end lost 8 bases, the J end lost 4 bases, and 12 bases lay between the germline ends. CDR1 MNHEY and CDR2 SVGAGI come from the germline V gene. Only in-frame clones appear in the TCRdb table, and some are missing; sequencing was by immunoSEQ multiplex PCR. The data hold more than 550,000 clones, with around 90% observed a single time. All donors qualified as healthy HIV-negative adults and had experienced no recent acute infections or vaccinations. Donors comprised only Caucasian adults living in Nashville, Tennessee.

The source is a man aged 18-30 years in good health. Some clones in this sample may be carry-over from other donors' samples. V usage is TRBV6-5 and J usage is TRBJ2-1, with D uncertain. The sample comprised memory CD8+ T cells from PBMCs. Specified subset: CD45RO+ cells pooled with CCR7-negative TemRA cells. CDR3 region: CASSGRPYNEQFF. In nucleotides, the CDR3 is TGTGCCAGCTCAGGCAGGCCTTACAATGAGCAGTTCTTC.